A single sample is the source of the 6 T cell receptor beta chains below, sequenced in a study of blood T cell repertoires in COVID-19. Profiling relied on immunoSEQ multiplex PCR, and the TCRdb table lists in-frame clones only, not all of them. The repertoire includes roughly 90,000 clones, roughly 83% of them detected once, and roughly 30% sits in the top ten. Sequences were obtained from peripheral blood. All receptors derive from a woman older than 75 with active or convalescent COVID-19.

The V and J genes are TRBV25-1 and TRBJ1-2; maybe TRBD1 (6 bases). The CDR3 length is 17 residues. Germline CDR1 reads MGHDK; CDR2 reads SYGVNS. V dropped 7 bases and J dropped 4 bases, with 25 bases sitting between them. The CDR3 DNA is TGTGCCAGCACGGAGGGGGAGGACTGGGAGGGCTTCTATGGCTACACCTTC. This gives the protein CASTEGEDWEGFYGYTF.

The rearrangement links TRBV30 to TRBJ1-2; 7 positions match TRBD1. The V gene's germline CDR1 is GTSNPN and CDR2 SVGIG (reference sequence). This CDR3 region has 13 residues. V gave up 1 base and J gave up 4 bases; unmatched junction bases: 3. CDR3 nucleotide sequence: TGTGCCTGGAGTGCTACAGGGGCCTATGGCTACACCTTC. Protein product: CAWSATGAYGYTF.

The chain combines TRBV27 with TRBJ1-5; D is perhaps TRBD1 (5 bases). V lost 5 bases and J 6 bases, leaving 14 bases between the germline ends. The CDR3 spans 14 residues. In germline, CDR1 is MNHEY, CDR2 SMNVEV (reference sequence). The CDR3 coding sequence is TGTGCCAGCAGTAGACAGCTCGAGCCTCAGCCCCAGCATTTT. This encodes CASSRQLEPQPQHF.

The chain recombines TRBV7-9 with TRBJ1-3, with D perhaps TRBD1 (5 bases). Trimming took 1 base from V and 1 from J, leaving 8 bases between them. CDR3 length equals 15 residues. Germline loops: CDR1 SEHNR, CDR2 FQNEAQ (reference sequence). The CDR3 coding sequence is TGTGCCAGCAGCTTAGGGCAGGGATCTGGAAACACCATATATTTT. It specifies CASSLGQGSGNTIYF.

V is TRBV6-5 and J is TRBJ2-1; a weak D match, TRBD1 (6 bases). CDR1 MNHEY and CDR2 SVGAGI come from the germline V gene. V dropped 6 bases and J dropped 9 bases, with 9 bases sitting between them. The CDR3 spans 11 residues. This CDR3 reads CASSRGLEQFF. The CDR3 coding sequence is TGTGCCAGCAGCAGGGGTCTTGAGCAGTTCTTC.

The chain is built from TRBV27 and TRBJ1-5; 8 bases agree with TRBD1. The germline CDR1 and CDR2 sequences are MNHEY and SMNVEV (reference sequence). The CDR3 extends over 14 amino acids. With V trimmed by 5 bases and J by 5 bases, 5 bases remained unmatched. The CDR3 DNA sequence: TGTGCCAGCAGTGGACAGGGAGAGGATCAGCCCCAGCATTTT. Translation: CASSGQGEDQPQHF.